This T cell receptor beta chain was found in a study of shared clonotypes between healthy human individuals. Study-wide points: What rarefaction showed was incomplete sorted-subset sequencing despite large depth.

Authors' analysis steps: For the immunoSEQ data, sequences were junction-only without quality scores, so filtering differed. Libraries were prepared by immunoSEQ multiplex PCR; TCRdb keeps only in-frame clonotypes and omits some of them. V and J calls and clone size follow that table, whereas D and trimming were derived from the DNA. This sample carries some 1.4 million clones, around 97% of them seen once, and the ten largest clones take roughly 1.2%. The ends lost 4 bases at V and 6 bases at J; junction bases unmatched: 9. The germline V gene encodes CDR1 SGHRS and CDR2 YFSETQ. The CDR3 is 14 residues long. To note about this clone: The antigen remains unidentified.

This clonotype originated in a man in his thirties or forties in good health. Sequences were obtained from naive CD4+ T cells sorted from blood. Specified subset: CD45RA+ positively selected. The chain carries TRBV5-1 and TRBJ1-2; 7 bases match TRBD1. The chain's CDR3 is CASSPSGQVNGYTF. The CDR3 DNA sequence: TGCGCCAGCAGCCCTAGTGGACAGGTCAATGGCTACACCTTC.